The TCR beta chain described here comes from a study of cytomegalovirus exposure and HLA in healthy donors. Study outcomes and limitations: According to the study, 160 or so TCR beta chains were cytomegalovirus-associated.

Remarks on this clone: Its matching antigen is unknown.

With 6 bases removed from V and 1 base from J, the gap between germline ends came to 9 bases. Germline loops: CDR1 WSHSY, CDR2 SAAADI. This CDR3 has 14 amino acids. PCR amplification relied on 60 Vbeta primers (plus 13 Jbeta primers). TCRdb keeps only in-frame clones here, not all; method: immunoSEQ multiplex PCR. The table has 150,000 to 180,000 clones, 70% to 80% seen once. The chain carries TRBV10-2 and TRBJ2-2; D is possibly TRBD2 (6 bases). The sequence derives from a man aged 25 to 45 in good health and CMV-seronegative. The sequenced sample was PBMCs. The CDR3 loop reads CASRDGGNTGELFF. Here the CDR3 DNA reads TGCGCCAGCAGGGACGGGGGGAACACCGGGGAGCTGTTTTTT.